These 2 T cell receptor beta chains share one sample of origin, sequenced in a study of T cells in Graves' hyperthyroidism and ophthalmopathy. It was RNA transcripts that yielded the amplified TCR beta CDR3 regions. The TCR CDR3 first-round RT-PCR relied on the HTBI primer set. TCRdb re-derived calls from the multiplex PCR reads in MiXCR, one entry per CDR3 protein. The sample shows about 590,000 distinct CDR3 sequences, roughly 14% of them seen only once. The source material was blood. The origin of the receptors is a woman in her 30s with Graves' hyperthyroidism.

This clonotype was counted only a few times. This sequence joins TRBV7-2 and TRBJ2-1; 8 bases agree with TRBD2. Germline trimming cut 5 bases from V and 10 bases from J; bases unmatched to any gene: 4. The CDR3 covers 12 residues. Germline loops: CDR1 SGHTA, CDR2 FQGNSA. CDR3 DNA sequence: TGTGCCAGCAGCCTAAGGACTAGCGAGCAGTTCTTC. Translating it yields CASSLRTSEQFF. The variable domain in full, with the rest retrieved from reference TRBV7-2 and TRBJ2-1, is GAGVSQSPSNKVTEKGKDVELRCDPISGHTALYWYRQSLGQGLEFLIYFQGNSAPDKSGLPSDRFSAERTGGSVSTLTIQRTQQEDSAVYLCASSLRTSEQFFGPGTRLTVL.

This clonotype was counted a few times. The J gene is TRBJ1-5, the V gene TRBV6-1; D is perhaps TRBD1 (5 bases). Germline CDR1 reads MNHNS; CDR2 reads SASEGT. The V end lost 2 bases, the J end lost 1 base, and 9 bases lay between the germline ends. The CDR3 loop spans 15 amino acids. In DNA form, the CDR3 reads TGTGCCAGCAGTGAATGGACAAAAAGCAATCAGCCCCAGCATTTT. Its protein is CASSEWTKSNQPQHF.